This T cell receptor (beta chain) emerged from a study of control samples from healthy donors and cancer patients. Germline V CDR1 and CDR2: SNHLY, FYNNEI. There are 12 residues in the CDR3. Between the trimmed V and J ends, which lost 6 bases and 4 bases, there was a span of 9 bases. The repertoire was sequenced with immunoSEQ multiplex PCR; TCRdb's copy has only in-frame clones and lacks some. The profile shows 95,000 to 120,000 clones, about 80% of them singletons. Sequencing was performed on blood. The TCR originated in a man aged 18 to 29 in good health. The genes are TRBV2 and TRBJ1-2; TRBD1 is a possible D gene (5 bases). The CDR3 spells CASRTATYGYTF. CDR3 DNA: TGTGCCAGCAGGACAGCGACCTATGGCTACACCTTC. The full variable domain, in which reference TRBV2 and TRBJ1-2 provide the parts outside the CDR3, is EPEVTQTPSHQVTQMGQEVILRCVPISNHLYFYWYRQILGQKVEFLVSFYNNEISEKSEIFDDQFSVERPDGSNFTLKIRSTKLEDSAMYFCASRTATYGYTFGSGTRLTVV.